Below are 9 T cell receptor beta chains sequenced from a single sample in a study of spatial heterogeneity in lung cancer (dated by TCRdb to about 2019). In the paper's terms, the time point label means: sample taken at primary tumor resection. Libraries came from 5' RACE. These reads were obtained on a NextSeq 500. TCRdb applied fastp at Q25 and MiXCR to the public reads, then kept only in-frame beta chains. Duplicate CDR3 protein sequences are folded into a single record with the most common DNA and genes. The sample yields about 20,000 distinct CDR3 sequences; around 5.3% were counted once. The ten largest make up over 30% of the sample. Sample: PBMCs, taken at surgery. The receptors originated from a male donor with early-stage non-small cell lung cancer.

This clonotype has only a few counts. The CDR3 DNA follows: TGTGCCACCAGTGGGACGGGAGGGGCCGGGGAGCTGTTTTTT. This sequence encodes CATSGTGGAGELFF. This chain uses TRBV24-1 with TRBJ2-2; TRBD2 agrees at 8 bases. J lost 6 bases, V lost 5 bases, and 4 bases had no gene match. This CDR3 has 14 residues. Germline CDR1 and CDR2: KGHDR and SFDVKD.

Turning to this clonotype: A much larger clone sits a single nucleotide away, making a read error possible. The DNA for the CDR3 is TGTGCCAGCAGTGATAGAGCGAACACTGAAGCTCTCTTT. It is translated as CASSDRANTEALF. The rearrangement links TRBV2 to TRBJ1-1; D not resolved. Germline values: CDR1 SNHLY, CDR2 FYNNEI. The CDR3 is made up of 13 amino acids.

CDR3 residues: CASSLGTSGPYNEQFF. CDR3 in DNA: TGTGCCAGCAGTTTAGGGACTAGCGGGCCCTACAATGAGCAGTTCTTC. This chain connects TRBV28 to TRBJ2-1, with 12 bases fitting TRBD2. V dropped 2 bases and J dropped 2; count of bases not matched to a gene: 1. CDR1 and CDR2 from the germline V gene are MDHEN and SYDVKM. This CDR3 comprises 16 residues.

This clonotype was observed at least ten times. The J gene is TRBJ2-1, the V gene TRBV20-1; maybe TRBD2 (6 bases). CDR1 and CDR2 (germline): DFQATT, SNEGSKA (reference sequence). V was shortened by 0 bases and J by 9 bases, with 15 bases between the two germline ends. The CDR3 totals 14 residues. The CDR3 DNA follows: TGCAGTGCTAGAGATAAAGAGCGCGGGGTTGAGCAGTTCTTC. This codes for CSARDKERGVEQFF.

The CDR3 region has the DNA TGTGCCAGCAGTTTGGGGAGCAATCAGCCCCAGCATTTT. Its translation: CASSLGSNQPQHF. The J gene is TRBJ1-5, the V gene TRBV12-3 or TRBV12-4; D is ambiguous. The CDR3 extends over 13 amino acids. V was clipped by 3 bases and J by 1 base, with 4 bases between them.

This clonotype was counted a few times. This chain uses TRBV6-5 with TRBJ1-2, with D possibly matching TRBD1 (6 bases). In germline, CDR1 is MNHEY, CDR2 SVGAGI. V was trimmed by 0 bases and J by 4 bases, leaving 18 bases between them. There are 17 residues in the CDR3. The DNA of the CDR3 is TGTGCCAGCAGTTACTCCGGCGGACAGCTCACTGGCTATGGCTACACCTTC. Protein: CASSYSGGQLTGYGYTF.

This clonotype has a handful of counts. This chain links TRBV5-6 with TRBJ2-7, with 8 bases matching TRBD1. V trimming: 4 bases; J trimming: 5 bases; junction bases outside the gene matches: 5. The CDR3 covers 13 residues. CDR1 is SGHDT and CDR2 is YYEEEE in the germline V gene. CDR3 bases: TGTGCCAGCAGCCCGGGACAGGTAGACGAGCAGTACTTC. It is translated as CASSPGQVDEQYF. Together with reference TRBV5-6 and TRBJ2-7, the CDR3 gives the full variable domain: DAGVTQSPTHLIKTRGQQVTLRCSPKSGHDTVSWYQQALGQGPQFIFQYYEEEERQRGNFPDRFSGHQFPNYSSELNVNALLLGDSALYLCASSPGQVDEQYFGPGTRLTVT.

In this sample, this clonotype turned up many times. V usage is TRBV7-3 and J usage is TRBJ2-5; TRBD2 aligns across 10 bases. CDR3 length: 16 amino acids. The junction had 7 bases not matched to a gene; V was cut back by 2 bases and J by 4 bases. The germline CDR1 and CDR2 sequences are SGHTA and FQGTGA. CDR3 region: CASSLGIAGGSETQYF. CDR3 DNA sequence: TGTGCCAGCAGCTTAGGGATAGCGGGGGGATCAGAGACCCAGTACTTC.

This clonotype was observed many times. The CDR3 nucleotides are TGTGCCAGCAGCTTGGCAGCCAACACAGATACGCAGTATTTT. Translated, it gives CASSLAANTDTQYF. The chain uses TRBV7-2 and TRBJ2-3; no clear D. Trimming shortened V by 3 bases and J by 2 bases, and 9 bases separated the two germline ends. CDR1 is SGHTA, CDR2 FQGNSA, per germline. The CDR3 is made up of 14 amino acids.